One sample yielded the 11 T cell receptor beta chains listed below, sequenced in a study of regulatory dendritic cells for organ transplantation. Assay: immunoSEQ multiplex PCR; the TCRdb copy retains only in-frame clones and omits some. The sample carries 35,000 to 40,000 clones, about 89% recorded once. The sequencing sample was made of naive CD8+ T cells from blood. Sample subset: CD45RA+ naive T cells. The receptor source for this set is a human donor in good health.

This clone has only one observation. The chain recombines TRBV4-3 with TRBJ2-7; TRBD1 or TRBD2 may be the D gene (5 bases each). V lost 4 bases to trimming and J lost 4 bases, with 14 bases between them. The CDR3 sequence is 14 residues long. Germline V gives CDR1 LGHNA, CDR2 YSLEER. DNA for the CDR3: TGCGCCAGCAGCCTCGGACGGGGCCCTTACGAGCAGTACTTC. This codes for CASSLGRGPYEQYF.

This clone has only one observation. The J gene is TRBJ2-5, the V gene TRBV7-9; 9 nucleotides agree with TRBD1. CDR1 SEHNR and CDR2 FQNEAQ come from the germline V gene (reference sequence). CDR3 length equals 16 residues. V lost 5 bases and J lost 5; bases outside the gene matches: 12. For the CDR3, the DNA is TGTGCCAGCAGCCCGGACAGGGGCTTATCGTTTGAGACCCAGTACTTC. It specifies CASSPDRGLSFETQYF.

This clone was seen just once. V gene TRBV9 combines with J gene TRBJ2-3; 9 bases map to TRBD2. V dropped 3 bases and J dropped 3; count of bases not matched to a gene: 11. Germline V gives CDR1 SGDLS, CDR2 YYNGEE. The CDR3 totals 17 residues. The DNA for the CDR3 is TGTGCCAGCAGCGCACCCGGAGGGACTAGCCGAACAGATACGCAGTATTTT. Translating gives CASSAPGGTSRTDTQYF.

V usage is TRBV30 and J usage is TRBJ1-3; 9 positions match TRBD1. This CDR3 is 20 amino acids long. CDR1 is GTSNPN, CDR2 SVGIG, per germline (reference sequence). J lost 2 bases, V lost 2 bases, and 19 bases had no gene match. The chain's CDR3 is CAWSPPDRGTGLGPGNTIYF. The CDR3 region has the DNA TGTGCCTGGAGTCCCCCTGACAGGGGGACAGGGCTGGGGCCTGGAAACACCATATATTTT.

The rearrangement uses TRBV11-2 and TRBJ2-2, with TRBD1 identical over 8 bases. V trimming: 5 bases; J trimming: 4 bases; junction bases outside the gene matches: 3. Germline loops: CDR1 SGHAT, CDR2 FQNNGV. CDR3 length equals 14 residues. The CDR3 loop is CASSRTGSTGELFF. CDR3 DNA: TGTGCCAGCAGCCGGACAGGGTCCACCGGGGAGCTGTTTTTT.

The rearrangement uses TRBV7-8 and TRBJ2-7, with D possibly being TRBD1 or TRBD2 (5 bases each). V gave up 5 bases and J gave up 3 bases, with 11 bases separating them. The CDR3 covers 13 residues. Germline CDR1 SGHVS, CDR2 FQNEAQ. CDR3 sequence (DNA): TGTGCCAGCAGCCGGGACGGGTACTACGAGCAGTACTTC. This translates into CASSRDGYYEQYF.

The rearrangement joins TRBV13 to TRBJ2-5; no clear D. The CDR3 is 15 amino acids. The V gene's germline CDR1 is PRHDT and CDR2 FYEKMQ (reference sequence). V lost 2 bases and J lost 1, with 11 bases in between. Here the CDR3 DNA reads TGTGCCAGCAGCTTAAAGCGACCGAGCCAAGAGACCCAGTACTTC. Translating gives CASSLKRPSQETQYF.

The V gene is TRBV28, the J gene TRBJ1-1; TRBD1 is a possible D gene (5 bases). V was cut by 1 base and J by 7 bases, with 7 bases left in between. CDR3 size: 12 residues. Germline V gene lookup returns CDR1 MDHEN and CDR2 SYDVKM. DNA of the CDR3: TGTGCCAGCAGTTTATTAACAGGTGAAGCTTTCTTT. Amino acids: CASSLLTGEAFF.

This sequence joins TRBV6-5 and TRBJ1-3, with a possible D match to TRBD1 (5 bases). CDR1 MNHEY and CDR2 SVGAGI come from the germline V gene. This CDR3 is 14 amino acids long. V was cut by 3 bases and J by 5 bases, with 11 bases left in between. CDR3 sequence: CASSYSDSRNTIYF. The CDR3 DNA is TGTGCCAGCAGTTATTCCGACAGCAGAAACACCATATATTTT.

The rearrangement uses TRBV2 and TRBJ2-7, with D perhaps matching TRBD2 (5 bases). Germline loops: CDR1 SNHLY, CDR2 FYNNEI. This CDR3 contains 15 residues. V lost 4 bases and J 0 bases, leaving 13 bases between the germline ends. CDR3 loop: CASSASAESSYEQYF. Here the CDR3 DNA reads TGTGCCAGCAGTGCGTCAGCGGAGAGCTCCTACGAGCAGTACTTC.

The gene calls are TRBV7-3 and TRBJ2-7, with D possibly being TRBD1 (6 bases). Trimming stripped 6 bases from V and 6 bases from J, with 12 bases between. CDR3 length: 12 residues. Germline V gene lookup returns CDR1 SGHTA and CDR2 FQGTGA. This CDR3 reads CASSPQGTEQYF. The CDR3 nucleotides are TGTGCCAGCAGTCCTCAGGGGACCGAGCAGTACTTC.